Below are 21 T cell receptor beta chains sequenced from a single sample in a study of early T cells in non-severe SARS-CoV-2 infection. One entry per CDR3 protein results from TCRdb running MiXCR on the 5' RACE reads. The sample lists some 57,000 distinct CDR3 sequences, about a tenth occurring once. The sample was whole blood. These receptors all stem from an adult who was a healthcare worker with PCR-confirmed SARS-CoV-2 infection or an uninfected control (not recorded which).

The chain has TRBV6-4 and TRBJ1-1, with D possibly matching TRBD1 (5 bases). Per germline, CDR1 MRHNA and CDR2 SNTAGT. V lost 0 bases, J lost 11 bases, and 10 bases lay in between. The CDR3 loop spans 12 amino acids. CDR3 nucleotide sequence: TGTGCCAGCAGTGACTCGATGGGGGTTGCTTTCTTT. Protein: CASSDSMGVAFF.

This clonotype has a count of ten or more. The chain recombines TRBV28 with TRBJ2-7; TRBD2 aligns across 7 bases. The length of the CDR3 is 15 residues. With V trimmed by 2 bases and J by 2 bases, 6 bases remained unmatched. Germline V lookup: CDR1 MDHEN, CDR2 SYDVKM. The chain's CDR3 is CASSLGGVVAYEQYF. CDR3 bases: TGTGCCAGCAGTTTAGGGGGGGTCGTCGCCTACGAGCAGTACTTC.

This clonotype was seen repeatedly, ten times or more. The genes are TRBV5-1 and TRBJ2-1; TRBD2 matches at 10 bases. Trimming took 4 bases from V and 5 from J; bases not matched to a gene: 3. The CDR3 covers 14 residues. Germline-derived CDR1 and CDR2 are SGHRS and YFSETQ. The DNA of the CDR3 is TGCGCCAGCAGCAGGGGACTAGCGAACAATGAGCAGTTCTTC. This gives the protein CASSRGLANNEQFF.

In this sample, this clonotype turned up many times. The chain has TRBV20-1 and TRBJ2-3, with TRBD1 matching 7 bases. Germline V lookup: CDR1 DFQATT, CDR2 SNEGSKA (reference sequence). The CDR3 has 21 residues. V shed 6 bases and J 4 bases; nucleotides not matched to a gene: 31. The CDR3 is CSALLGQFSVKADPRADTQYF. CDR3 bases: TGCAGTGCCCTTCTGGGACAGTTTTCTGTCAAAGCAGATCCCAGAGCAGATACGCAGTATTTT.

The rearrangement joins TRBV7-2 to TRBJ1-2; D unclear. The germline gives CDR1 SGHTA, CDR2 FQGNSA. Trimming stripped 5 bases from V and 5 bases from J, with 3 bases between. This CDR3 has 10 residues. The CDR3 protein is CASSIYGYTF. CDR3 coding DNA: TGTGCCAGCAGCATTTATGGCTACACCTTC.

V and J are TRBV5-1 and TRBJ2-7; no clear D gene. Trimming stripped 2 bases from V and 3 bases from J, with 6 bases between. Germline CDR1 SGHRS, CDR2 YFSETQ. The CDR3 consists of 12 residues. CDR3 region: CASSLSDYEQYF. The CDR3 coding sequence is TGCGCCAGCAGCTTATCGGACTACGAGCAGTACTTC.

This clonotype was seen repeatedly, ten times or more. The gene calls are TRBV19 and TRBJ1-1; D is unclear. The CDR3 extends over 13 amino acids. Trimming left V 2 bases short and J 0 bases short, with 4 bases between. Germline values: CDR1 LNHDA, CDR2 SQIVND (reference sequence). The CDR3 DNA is TGTGCCAGTAGTATAACTTTGAACACTGAAGCTTTCTTT. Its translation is CASSITLNTEAFF. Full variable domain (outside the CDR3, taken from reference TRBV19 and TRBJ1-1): DGGITQSPKYLFRKEGQNVTLSCEQNLNHDAMYWYRQDPGQGLRLIYYSQIVNDFQKGDIAEGYSVSREKKESFPLTVTSAQKNPTAFYLCASSITLNTEAFFGQGTRLTVV.

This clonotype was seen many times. The DNA of the CDR3 is TGCGCCAGCAGTTCCTTTCCGGGGGCCAAAAACATTCAGTACTTC. Encoded protein: CASSSFPGAKNIQYF. The V gene is TRBV23-1, the J gene TRBJ2-4; tentatively, D is TRBD2 (5 bases). TRBV23-1 is an open reading frame whose function is uncertain. This CDR3 comprises 15 residues. The V end lost 5 bases, the J end lost 1 base, and 12 bases lay between the germline ends.

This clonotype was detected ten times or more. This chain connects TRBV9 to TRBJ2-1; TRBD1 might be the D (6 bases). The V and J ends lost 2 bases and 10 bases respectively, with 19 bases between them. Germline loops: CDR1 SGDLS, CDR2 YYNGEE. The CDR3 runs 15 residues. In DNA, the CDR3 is TGTGCCAGCAGCGTGTCAACAGGGCTTGAAGGCGAGCAGTTCTTC. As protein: CASSVSTGLEGEQFF.

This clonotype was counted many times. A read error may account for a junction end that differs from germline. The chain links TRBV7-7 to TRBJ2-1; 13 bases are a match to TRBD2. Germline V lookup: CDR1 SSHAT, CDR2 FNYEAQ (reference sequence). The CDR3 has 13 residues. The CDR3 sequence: CASSATSGGTQFF. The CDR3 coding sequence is TGTGCTAGCAGCGCGACTAGCGGGGGGACGCAGTTCTTC.

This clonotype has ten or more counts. This chain's CDR3 is CASGAGTSREETQYF. The CDR3 DNA is TGTGCCAGCGGAGCGGGGACTAGCAGGGAAGAGACCCAGTACTTC. The V gene is TRBV11-1, the J gene TRBJ2-5; TRBD2 matches 9 bases. The ends lost 8 bases at V and 3 bases at J; junction bases unmatched: 10. The CDR3 sequence is 15 residues long. The germline V gene encodes CDR1 SGHAT and CDR2 FQDESV (reference sequence). Drawing the rest from reference TRBV11-1 and TRBJ2-5, the complete variable domain is EAEVAQSPRYKITEKSQAVAFWCDPISGHATLYWYRQILGQGPELLVQFQDESVVDDSQLPKDRFSAERLKGVDSTLKIQPAELGDSAMYLCASGAGTSREETQYFGPGTRLLVL.

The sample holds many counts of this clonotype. The CDR3 loop reads CASSARGAETQYF. In nucleotides, the CDR3 is TGTGCCAGCAGCGCGAGGGGGGCGGAGACCCAGTACTTC. This chain connects TRBV11-2 to TRBJ2-5; D assignment may be TRBD1 or TRBD2 (6 bases each). Germline assignment: CDR1 SGHAT and CDR2 FQNNGV. This CDR3 region has 13 residues. V was shortened by 5 bases and J by 5 bases, with 12 bases between the two germline ends.

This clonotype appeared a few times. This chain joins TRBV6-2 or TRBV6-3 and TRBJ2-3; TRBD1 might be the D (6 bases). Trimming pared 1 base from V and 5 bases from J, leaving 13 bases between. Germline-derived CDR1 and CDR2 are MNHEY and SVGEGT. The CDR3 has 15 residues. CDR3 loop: CASSYYGGSGDTQYF. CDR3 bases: TGTGCCAGCAGTTACTATGGGGGCAGCGGAGATACGCAGTATTTT.

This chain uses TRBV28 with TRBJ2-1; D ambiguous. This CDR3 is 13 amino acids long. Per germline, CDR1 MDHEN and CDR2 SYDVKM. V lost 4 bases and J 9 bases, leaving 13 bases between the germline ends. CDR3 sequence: CASSSPPVSEQFF. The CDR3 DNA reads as TGTGCCAGCAGTTCCCCTCCGGTGAGTGAGCAGTTCTTC.

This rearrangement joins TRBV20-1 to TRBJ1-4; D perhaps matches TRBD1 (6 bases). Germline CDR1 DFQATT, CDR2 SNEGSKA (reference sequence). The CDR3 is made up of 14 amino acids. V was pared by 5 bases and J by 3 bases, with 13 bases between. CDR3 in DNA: TGCAGTGCTTCGCAGGGGCTCCCTAATGAAAAACTGTTTTTT. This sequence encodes CSASQGLPNEKLFF.

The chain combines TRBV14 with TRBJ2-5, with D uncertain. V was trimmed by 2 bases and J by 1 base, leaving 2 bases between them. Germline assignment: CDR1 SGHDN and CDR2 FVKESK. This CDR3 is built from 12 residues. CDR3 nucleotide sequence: TGTGCCAGCAGCCAATTCCAAGAGACCCAGTACTTC. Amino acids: CASSQFQETQYF.

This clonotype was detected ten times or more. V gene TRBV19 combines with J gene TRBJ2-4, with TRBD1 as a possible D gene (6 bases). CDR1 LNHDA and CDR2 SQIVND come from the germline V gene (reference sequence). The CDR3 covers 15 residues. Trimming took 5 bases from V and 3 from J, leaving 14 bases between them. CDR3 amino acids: CASSLQGWVKNIQYF. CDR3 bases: TGTGCCAGTAGTTTACAGGGTTGGGTCAAAAACATTCAGTACTTC.

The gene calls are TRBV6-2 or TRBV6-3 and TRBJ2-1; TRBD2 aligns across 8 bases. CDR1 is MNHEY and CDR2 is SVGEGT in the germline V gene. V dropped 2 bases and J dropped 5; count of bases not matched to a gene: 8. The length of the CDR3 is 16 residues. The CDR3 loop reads CASSYMGSGVDNEQFF. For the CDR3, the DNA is TGTGCCAGCAGTTACATGGGTAGCGGGGTGGACAATGAGCAGTTCTTC.

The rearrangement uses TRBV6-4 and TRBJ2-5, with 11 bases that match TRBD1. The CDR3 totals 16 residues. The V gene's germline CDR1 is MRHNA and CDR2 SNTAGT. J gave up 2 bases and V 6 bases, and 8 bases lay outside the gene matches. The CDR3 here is CASSLPGQGGQETQYF. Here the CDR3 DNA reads TGTGCCAGCAGCTTACCGGGACAGGGGGGTCAAGAGACCCAGTACTTC.

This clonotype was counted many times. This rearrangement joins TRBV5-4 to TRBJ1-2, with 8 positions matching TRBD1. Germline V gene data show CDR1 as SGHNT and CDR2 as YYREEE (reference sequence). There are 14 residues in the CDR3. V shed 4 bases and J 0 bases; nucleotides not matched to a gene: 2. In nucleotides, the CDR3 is TGTGCCAGCAGCCCAGGGGGCCCTAACTATGGCTACACCTTC. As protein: CASSPGGPNYGYTF.

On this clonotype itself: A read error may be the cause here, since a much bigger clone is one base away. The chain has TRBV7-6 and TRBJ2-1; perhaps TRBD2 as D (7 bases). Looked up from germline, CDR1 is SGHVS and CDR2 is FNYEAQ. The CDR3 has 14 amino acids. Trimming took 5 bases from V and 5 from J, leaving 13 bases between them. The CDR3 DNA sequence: TGTGCCAGCAGCCGGTCGGGGGGCCACAATGAGCAGTTCTTC. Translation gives CASSRSGGHNEQFF.